The clone carrying this T cell receptor (beta chain) was seen just once. These data are taken from a study of blood T cell repertoires in COVID-19. Background on the study: The United States, Italy and Spain supplied acute and convalescent COVID-19 samples. Nucleic acid was either cDNA or gDNA, and it came from T cells, B-cell-depleted T cells, or PBMCs.

In the original workflow: Quantification of nucleated cells was approximated via reference gene primer amplification. Clones were sequenced by immunoSEQ multiplex PCR, and TCRdb holds only the in-frame ones, with some missing. Clone size and the V and J calls come from that table; the DNA yielded D and trimming. The table has about 18,000 clones, 87% seen once. This CDR3 spans 14 amino acids. The germline gives CDR1 SEHNR, CDR2 FQNEAQ (reference sequence). V lost 3 bases and J lost 7, with 12 bases in between. This clonotype was obtained from a man aged 45 to 65 with active COVID-19. Sequencing input: peripheral blood. The chain employs TRBV7-9 and TRBJ1-4; possibly TRBD1 for D (5 bases). The CDR3 DNA reads TGTGCCAGCAGCTTGGGGGGTTTAGGTGAAAAACTGTTTTTT. Translation gives CASSLGGLGEKLFF.